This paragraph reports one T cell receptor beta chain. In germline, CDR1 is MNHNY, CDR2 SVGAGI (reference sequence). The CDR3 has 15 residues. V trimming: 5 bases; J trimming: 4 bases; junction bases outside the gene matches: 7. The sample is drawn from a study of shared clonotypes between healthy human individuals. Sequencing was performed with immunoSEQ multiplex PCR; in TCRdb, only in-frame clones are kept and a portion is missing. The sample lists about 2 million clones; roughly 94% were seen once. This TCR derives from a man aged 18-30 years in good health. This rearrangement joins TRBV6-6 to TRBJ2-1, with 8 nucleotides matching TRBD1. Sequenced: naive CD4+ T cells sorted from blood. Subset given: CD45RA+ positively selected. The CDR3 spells CASSPGTGHYNEQFF. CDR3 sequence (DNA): TGTGCCAGCAGTCCCGGGACAGGTCATTACAATGAGCAGTTCTTC.